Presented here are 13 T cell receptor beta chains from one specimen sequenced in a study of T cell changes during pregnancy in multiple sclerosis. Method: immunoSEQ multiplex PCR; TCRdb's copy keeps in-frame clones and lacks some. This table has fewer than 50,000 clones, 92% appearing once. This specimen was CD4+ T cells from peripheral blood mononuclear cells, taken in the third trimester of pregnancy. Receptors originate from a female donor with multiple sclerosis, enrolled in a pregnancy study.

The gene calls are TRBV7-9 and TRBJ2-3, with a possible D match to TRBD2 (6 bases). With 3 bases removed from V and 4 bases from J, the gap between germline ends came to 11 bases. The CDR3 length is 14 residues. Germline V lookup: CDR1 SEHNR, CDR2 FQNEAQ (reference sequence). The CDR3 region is CASSFGGNADTQYF. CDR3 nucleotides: TGTGCCAGCAGCTTTGGCGGGAATGCAGATACGCAGTATTTT.

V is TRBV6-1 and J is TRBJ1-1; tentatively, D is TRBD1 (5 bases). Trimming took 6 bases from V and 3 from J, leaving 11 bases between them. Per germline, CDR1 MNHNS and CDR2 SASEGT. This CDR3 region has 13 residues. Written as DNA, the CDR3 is TGTGCCAGCAGGTCGGGGGGAGACACTGAAGCTTTCTTT. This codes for CASRSGGDTEAFF.

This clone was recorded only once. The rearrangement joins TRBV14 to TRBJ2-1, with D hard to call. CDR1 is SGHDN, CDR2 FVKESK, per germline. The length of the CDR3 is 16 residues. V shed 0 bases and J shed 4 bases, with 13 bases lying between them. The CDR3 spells CASSQETIQNYNEQFF. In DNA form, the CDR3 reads TGTGCCAGCAGCCAAGAAACTATCCAAAATTACAATGAGCAGTTCTTC.

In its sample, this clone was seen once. CDR3 residues: CASSLDGSGANVLTF. CDR3 sequence (DNA): TGTGCCAGCTCACTTGACGGGTCTGGGGCCAACGTCCTGACTTTC. The chain couples TRBV18 to TRBJ2-6; D gene ambiguous. The CDR3 runs to 15 residues. Trimming shortened V by 4 bases and J by 1 base, and 8 bases separated the two germline ends. CDR1 KGHSH and CDR2 LQKENI come from the germline V gene.

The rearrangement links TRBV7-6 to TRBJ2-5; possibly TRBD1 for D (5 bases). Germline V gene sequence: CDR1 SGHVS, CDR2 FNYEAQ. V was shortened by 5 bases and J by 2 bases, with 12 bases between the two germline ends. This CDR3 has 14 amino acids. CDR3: CASSPRQLQETQYF. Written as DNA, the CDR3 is TGTGCCAGCAGCCCCCGACAGTTACAAGAGACCCAGTACTTC.

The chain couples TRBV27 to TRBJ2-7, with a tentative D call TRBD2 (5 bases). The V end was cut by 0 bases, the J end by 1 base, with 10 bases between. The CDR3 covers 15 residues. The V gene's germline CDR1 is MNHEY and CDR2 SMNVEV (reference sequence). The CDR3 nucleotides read TGTGCCAGCAGTTTATCCGCTAGCTCGTCCTACGAGCAGTACTTC. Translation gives CASSLSASSSYEQYF.

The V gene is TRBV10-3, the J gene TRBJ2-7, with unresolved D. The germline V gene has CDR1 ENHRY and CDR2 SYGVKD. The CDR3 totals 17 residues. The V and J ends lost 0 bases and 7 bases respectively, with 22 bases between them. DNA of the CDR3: TGTGCCATCAGTGAGTCGCATCCACAATCCCCCCCAGTTGAGCAGTACTTC. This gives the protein CAISESHPQSPPVEQYF.

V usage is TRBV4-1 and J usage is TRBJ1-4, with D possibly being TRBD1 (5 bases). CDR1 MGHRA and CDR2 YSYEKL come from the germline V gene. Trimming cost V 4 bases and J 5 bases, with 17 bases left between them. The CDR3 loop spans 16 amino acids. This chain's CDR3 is CASSRRAGTENEKLFF. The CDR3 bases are TGCGCCAGCAGCCGCCGGGCGGGGACGGAGAATGAAAAACTGTTTTTT.

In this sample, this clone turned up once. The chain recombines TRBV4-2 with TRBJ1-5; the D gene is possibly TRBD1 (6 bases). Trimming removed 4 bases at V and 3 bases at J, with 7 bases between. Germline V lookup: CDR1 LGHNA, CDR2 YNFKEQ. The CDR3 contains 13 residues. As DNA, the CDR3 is TGTGCCAGCAGCCGGGGGCTCAATCAGCCCCAGCATTTT. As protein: CASSRGLNQPQHF.

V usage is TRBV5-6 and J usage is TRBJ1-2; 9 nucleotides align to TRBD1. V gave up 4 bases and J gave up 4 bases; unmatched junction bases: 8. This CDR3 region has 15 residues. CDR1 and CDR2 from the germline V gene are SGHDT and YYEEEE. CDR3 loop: CASSVRDRDFYGYTF. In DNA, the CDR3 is TGTGCCAGCAGCGTGAGGGACAGGGATTTCTATGGCTACACCTTC.

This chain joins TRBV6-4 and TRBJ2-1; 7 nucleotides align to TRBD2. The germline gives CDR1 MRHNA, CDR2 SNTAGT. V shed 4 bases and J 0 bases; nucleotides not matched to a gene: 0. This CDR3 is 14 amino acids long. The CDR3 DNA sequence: TGTGCCAGCAGTGGCGGGAGCTCCTACAATGAGCAGTTCTTC. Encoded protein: CASSGGSSYNEQFF.

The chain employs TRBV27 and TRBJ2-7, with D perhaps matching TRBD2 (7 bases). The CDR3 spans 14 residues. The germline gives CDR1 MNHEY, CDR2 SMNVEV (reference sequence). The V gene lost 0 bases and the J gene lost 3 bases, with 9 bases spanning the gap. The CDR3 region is CASSLSGGLYEQYF. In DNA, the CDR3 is TGTGCCAGCAGTTTATCGGGGGGGCTCTACGAGCAGTACTTC.

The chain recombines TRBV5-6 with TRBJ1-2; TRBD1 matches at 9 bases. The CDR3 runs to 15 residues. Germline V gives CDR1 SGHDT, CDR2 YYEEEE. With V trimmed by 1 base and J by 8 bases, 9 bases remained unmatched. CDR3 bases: TGTGCCAGCAGCTTGTCCGGGACAGGGTCGGAAGGCTACACCTTC. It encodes CASSLSGTGSEGYTF.